A single sample gave rise to the 21 T cell receptor beta chains below, sequenced in a study of sequential checkpoint blockade in melanoma. Sequenced by immunoSEQ multiplex PCR; TCRdb stores in-frame clones only, minus some. Of 10,000 to 15,000 clones listed, 21% are singletons. As to treatment: randomized to nivolumab then ipilimumab (arm A) or the reverse (arm B). The input for sequencing was tumor tissue (inferred from file names), taken from a patient given nivolumab and ipilimumab in sequence. These receptors came from a human donor with melanoma.

The chain carries TRBV6-8 and TRBJ2-2, with TRBD2 as a possible D gene (5 bases). CDR1 is MNHGY and CDR2 is SAAAGT in the germline V gene. The CDR3 has 16 residues. Trimming stripped 6 bases from V and 6 bases from J, with 20 bases between. CDR3 sequence: CASSPGVASVAGELFF. CDR3 DNA sequence: TGTGCCAGCAGCCCCGGGGTAGCAAGTGTAGCCGGGGAGCTGTTTTTT.

By sample fraction, this clone is medium-sized (0.01 to 0.1%). The chain employs TRBV6-8 and TRBJ1-4; possibly TRBD1 for D (6 bases). The length of the CDR3 is 16 residues. Between the trimmed V and J ends, which lost 10 bases and 0 bases, there was a span of 18 bases. Germline CDR1 and CDR2: MNHGY and SAAAGT. The CDR3 DNA reads as TGTGCCATCAAGGCAGGGGCGACTACAACTAATGAAAAACTGTTTTTT. This encodes CAIKAGATTTNEKLFF.

In its sample, this clone was seen a few times. V gene TRBV9 combines with J gene TRBJ2-2; 10 nucleotides match TRBD2. With 1 base clipped from V and 6 bases from J, the junction kept 12 bases outside the gene matches. The CDR3 is 18 amino acids. CDR1 SGDLS and CDR2 YYNGEE come from the germline V gene. The CDR3 loop reads CASSVPVLAGVVAGELFF. The CDR3 DNA follows: TGTGCCAGCAGCGTACCGGTCCTAGCGGGAGTAGTCGCCGGGGAGCTGTTTTTT.

The chain links TRBV19 to TRBJ1-1; D is possibly TRBD1 (5 bases). Trimming stripped 5 bases from V and 5 bases from J, with 15 bases between. The V gene's germline CDR1 is LNHDA and CDR2 SQIVND (reference sequence). The CDR3 extends over 14 amino acids. CDR3 coding DNA: TGTGCCAGTAGTTCGGGCCTGGGGGGGACTGAAGCTTTCTTT. It is translated as CASSSGLGGTEAFF.

This clone has only a few counts. The V gene is TRBV14, the J gene TRBJ2-1; no clear D. The CDR3 length is 14 residues. Trimming took 4 bases from V and 1 from J, leaving 8 bases between them. CDR1 and CDR2 (germline): SGHDN, FVKESK. Written as DNA, the CDR3 is TGTGCCAGCAGCCGGGCGAGTTCCTACAATGAGCAGTTCTTC. Its translation: CASSRASSYNEQFF.

The chain recombines TRBV2 with TRBJ1-5, with a weak D call TRBD1 (5 bases). CDR1 and CDR2 (germline): SNHLY, FYNNEI. Trimming left V 4 bases short and J 6 bases short, with 19 bases between. The CDR3 spans 16 residues. This CDR3 is CASSGVGAGKSQPQHF. The CDR3 DNA is TGTGCCAGCAGTGGGGTTGGGGCAGGGAAGAGTCAGCCCCAGCATTTT.

This clone was seen a few times. V and J are TRBV28 and TRBJ2-3; D perhaps matches TRBD1 (5 bases). The CDR3 loop spans 16 amino acids. V lost 3 bases and J lost 0, with 13 bases in between. In germline, CDR1 is MDHEN, CDR2 SYDVKM. CDR3: CASSLPRQISTDTQYF. CDR3 nucleotide sequence: TGTGCCAGCAGTTTGCCTCGACAGATTAGCACAGATACGCAGTATTTT.

The chain employs TRBV19 and TRBJ2-1; 9 bases line up with TRBD1. The V gene end was trimmed by 6 bases and the J gene end by 6 bases; junction bases not matched to a gene: 12. Germline values: CDR1 LNHDA, CDR2 SQIVND (reference sequence). The CDR3 is 16 residues long. The CDR3: CASSHIGQGTGNEQFF. The CDR3 DNA sequence: TGTGCCAGTAGCCACATAGGACAGGGGACGGGCAATGAGCAGTTCTTC.

This clone is medium-sized. The rearrangement joins TRBV6-8 to TRBJ2-2, with D hard to call. CDR3 length: 12 amino acids. In germline, CDR1 is MNHGY, CDR2 SAAAGT. V was pared by 8 bases and J by 2 bases, with 6 bases between. As DNA, the CDR3 is TGTGCCAGCGAGTTCAACACCGGGGAGCTGTTTTTT. Residues: CASEFNTGELFF.

This clone was seen a handful of times. The rearrangement joins TRBV10-3 to TRBJ2-2; D gene unclear. This CDR3 region has 16 residues. In germline, CDR1 is ENHRY, CDR2 SYGVKD. Trimming shortened V by 0 bases and J by 1 base, and 9 bases separated the two germline ends. CDR3 in DNA: TGTGCCATCAGTGAGTCGACCCACAAGAACACCGGGGAGCTGTTTTTT. As protein: CAISESTHKNTGELFF.

This clone has only a few counts. The J gene is TRBJ1-2, the V gene TRBV6-8; 11 nucleotides agree with TRBD1. This CDR3 contains 14 residues. V was clipped by 10 bases and J by 4 bases; unmatched bases: 8. CDR1 and CDR2 (germline): MNHGY, SAAAGT. This chain's CDR3 is CAITTGTGGYGYTF. The CDR3 coding sequence is TGTGCCATCACTACGGGGACAGGGGGCTATGGCTACACCTTC.

The V gene is TRBV9, the J gene TRBJ2-1, with TRBD2 identical over 10 bases. CDR3 length equals 16 residues. Germline V gene lookup returns CDR1 SGDLS and CDR2 YYNGEE. The V and J ends lost 0 bases and 9 bases, in that order; junction bases with no gene match: 9. The CDR3 DNA reads as TGTGCCAGCAGCGTAGCGTCTAGCGGGGGAACGGGTGAGCAGTTCTTC. Translating gives CASSVASSGGTGEQFF.

Within the sample, this clone is medium-sized (0.01 to 0.1%). V gene TRBV6-8 combines with J gene TRBJ1-5; D unclear. This CDR3 has 13 residues. From germline, CDR1 is MNHGY and CDR2 SAAAGT. V lost 0 bases, J lost 5 bases, and 5 bases lay in between. The CDR3 sequence: CASSYSEYQPQHF. CDR3 nucleotide sequence: TGTGCCAGCAGTTACTCCGAGTATCAGCCCCAGCATTTT.

This clone showed up many times. The chain is built from TRBV23-1 and TRBJ2-7; D is uncertain. TRBV23-1 is identified as an open reading frame with a role that is uncertain. V lost 6 bases to trimming and J lost 3 bases, with 21 bases between them. There are 16 residues in the CDR3. The CDR3 loop reads CASSPTLIMKHYEQYF. The CDR3 coding sequence is TGCGCCAGCAGCCCCACACTCATAATGAAGCACTACGAGCAGTACTTC.

V gene TRBV5-1 combines with J gene TRBJ2-1, with TRBD2 matching over 10 bases. Trimming removed 3 bases from V and 7 bases from J; junction bases left unmatched: 10. The CDR3 runs 16 residues. CDR1 is SGHRS, CDR2 YFSETQ, per germline. In DNA, the CDR3 is TGCGCCAGCAGCTCCACGGGACTAGCGTTAGGGAATGAGCAGTTCTTC. This translates into CASSSTGLALGNEQFF.

The chain carries TRBV18 and TRBJ2-7; D gene unclear. The CDR3 runs 14 residues. The V end lost 2 bases, the J end lost 4 bases, and 12 bases lay between the germline ends. Germline V CDR1 and CDR2: KGHSH, LQKENI. Here the CDR3 DNA reads TGTGCCAGCTCACCAGAACTTCTTACTTACGAGCAGTACTTC. It codes for CASSPELLTYEQYF. Full variable domain (missing parts from reference TRBV18 and TRBJ2-7): NAGVMQNPRHLVRRRGQEARLRCSPMKGHSHVYWYRQLPEEGLKFMVYLQKENIIDESGMPKERFSAEFPKEGPSILRIQQVVRGDSAAYFCASSPELLTYEQYFGPGTRLTVT.

This clone was picked up many times. This chain connects TRBV11-3 to TRBJ2-7, with 9 positions matching TRBD1. After removal of 3 bases from V and 3 bases from J, the junction contained 3 bases not matched to a gene. From germline, CDR1 is SGHNT and CDR2 YENEEA. The CDR3 is 14 residues long. The CDR3 DNA follows: TGTGCCAGCAGCTTCCGGGACAGGGACTACGAGCAGTACTTC. Translation gives CASSFRDRDYEQYF.

This clone has a handful of counts. This chain's CDR3 is CASSPVRPEGYTEAFF. The CDR3 DNA reads as TGTGCCAGCAGCCCCGTCCGGCCTGAGGGGTACACTGAAGCTTTCTTT. The J gene is TRBJ1-1, the V gene TRBV11-3; possibly TRBD1 for D (5 bases). From germline, CDR1 is SGHNT and CDR2 YENEEA. V lost 5 bases to trimming and J lost 3 bases, with 19 bases between them. This CDR3 spans 16 amino acids.

The genes are TRBV19 and TRBJ1-1; the D gene is possibly TRBD1 (6 bases). The CDR3 consists of 11 residues. V gave up 8 bases and J gave up 10 bases, with 14 bases separating them. CDR1 and CDR2 from the germline V gene are LNHDA and SQIVND (reference sequence). This CDR3 is CASGTPPPAFF. In nucleotides, the CDR3 is TGTGCCAGTGGGACACCTCCCCCAGCTTTCTTT.

The gene calls are TRBV7-5 and TRBJ2-7; the table's D gene call, TRBD1, was not cross checked with the DNA. TRBV7-5 has pseudogene status. CDR3 length equals 19 residues. The CDR3: CASSLLPPGHLRFVEEQYF. CDR3 nucleotide sequence: TGTGCCAGCAGCCTCCTCCCTCCGGGACATCTTCGATTTGTAGAAGAGCAGTACTTC.

This clone has at least ten counts. The rearrangement links TRBV11-3 to TRBJ1-1; perhaps TRBD1 as D (6 bases). The germline V gene encodes CDR1 SGHNT and CDR2 YENEEA. The CDR3 totals 14 residues. Trimming removed 5 bases from V and 3 bases from J, with 13 bases in between. DNA of the CDR3: TGTGCCAGCAGCGTGCAGGGGCAGGACACTGAAGCTTTCTTT. It codes for CASSVQGQDTEAFF. Supplemented by reference TRBV11-3 and TRBJ1-1, the full variable domain reads EAGVVQSPRYKIIEKKQPVAFWCNPISGHNTLYWYLQNLGQGPELLIRYENEEAVDDSQLPKDRFSAERLKGVDSTLKIQPAELGDSAVYLCASSVQGQDTEAFFGQGTRLTVV.